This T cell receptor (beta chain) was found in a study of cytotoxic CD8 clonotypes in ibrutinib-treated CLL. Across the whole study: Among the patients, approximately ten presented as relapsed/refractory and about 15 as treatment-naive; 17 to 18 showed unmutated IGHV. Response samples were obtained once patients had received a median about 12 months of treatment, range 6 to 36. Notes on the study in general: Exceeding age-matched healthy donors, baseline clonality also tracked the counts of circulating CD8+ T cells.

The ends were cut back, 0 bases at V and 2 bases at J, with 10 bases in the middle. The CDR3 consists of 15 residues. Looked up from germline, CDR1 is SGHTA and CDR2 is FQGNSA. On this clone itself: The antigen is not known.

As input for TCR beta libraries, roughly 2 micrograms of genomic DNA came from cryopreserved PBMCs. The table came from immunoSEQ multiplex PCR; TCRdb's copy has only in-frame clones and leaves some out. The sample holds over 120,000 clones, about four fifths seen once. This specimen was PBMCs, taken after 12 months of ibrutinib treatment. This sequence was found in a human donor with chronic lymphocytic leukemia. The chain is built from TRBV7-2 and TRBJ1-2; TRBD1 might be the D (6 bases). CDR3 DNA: TGTGCCAGCAGCTTAGCAGGTGGGGGCAACTATGGCTACACCTTC. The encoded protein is CASSLAGGGNYGYTF.